The source of this T cell receptor (beta chain) is a study of radiotherapy plus CTLA-4 blockade in lung cancer (dated by TCRdb to the late 2010s). Concerning the study at large: Among enrolled patients, 18% had an objective response and 31% reached disease control. General conclusions and limits of the study: Early dynamic changes in blood T cell clones, together with increased serum interferon-beta after radiation, were reported as the strongest predictors of response. After treatment with radiotherapy and ipilimumab, TCR clones that originated in tumors expanded in peripheral blood.

In this study, focal radiation therapy paired with CTLA-4 blockade (ipilimumab) was tested in patients who had chemo-refractory metastatic non-small-cell lung cancer. The germline V gene encodes CDR1 SGHNT and CDR2 YYREEE (reference sequence). The V end loses 1 base and the J end loses 0 bases, and a stretch of 4 bases separates them. The CDR3 measures 13 amino acids from cysteine to phenylalanine. The CDR3 DNA has 39 bases and is translated from base 1. As concerns this clone: The antigen it binds to is not known. The record has no base qualities; no much larger clone is one base away.

Libraries were built with the immunoSEQ multiplex PCR assay. TCRdb mirrors the immuneACCESS table, restricted to in-frame sequences. Some clones are absent from its copies; in checked studies, under half trace to an unresolved V gene, and the reason for the others is unknown. Counted in this sample were 40,000 or so clones; roughly 70% of them appeared once. Approximately 9% of the sample rests with the top ten. This clonotype was obtained from a human donor with non-small cell lung cancer who had stable disease on radiotherapy plus ipilimumab. Here the chain combines TRBV5-4 and TRBJ2-5, with the D gene not confidently named. Sequenced material: peripheral blood, taken from a patient treated with radiotherapy plus ipilimumab. In nucleotides, the sequence is TGTGCCAGCAGCTTGTCGTACCAAGAGACCCAGTACTTC. Translated, this gives CASSLSYQETQYF.